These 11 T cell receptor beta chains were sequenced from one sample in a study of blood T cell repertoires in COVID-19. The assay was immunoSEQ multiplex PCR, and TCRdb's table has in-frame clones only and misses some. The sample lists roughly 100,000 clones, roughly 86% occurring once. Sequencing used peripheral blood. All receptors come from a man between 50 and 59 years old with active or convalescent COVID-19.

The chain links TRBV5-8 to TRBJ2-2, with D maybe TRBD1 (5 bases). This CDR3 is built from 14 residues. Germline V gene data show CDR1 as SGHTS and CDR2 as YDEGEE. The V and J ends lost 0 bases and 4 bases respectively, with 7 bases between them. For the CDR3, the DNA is TGTGCCAGCAGCTTGGGACAGCCCACCGGGGAGCTGTTTTTT. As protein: CASSLGQPTGELFF.

The CDR3 loop reads CASSRTLGQDNSPLHF. The CDR3 DNA reads as TGTGCCAGCAGCCGCACCTTGGGACAGGATAATTCACCCCTCCACTTT. V and J are TRBV7-2 and TRBJ1-6; 8 bases fit TRBD1. Trimming took 5 bases from V and 5 from J; bases not matched to a gene: 8. This CDR3 region has 16 residues. CDR1 is SGHTA and CDR2 is FQGNSA in the germline V gene. Variable domain in full (rest from reference TRBV7-2 and TRBJ1-6): GAGVSQSPSNKVTEKGKDVELRCDPISGHTALYWYRQSLGQGLEFLIYFQGNSAPDKSGLPSDRFSAERTGGSVSTLTIQRTQQEDSAVYLCASSRTLGQDNSPLHFGNGTRLTVT.

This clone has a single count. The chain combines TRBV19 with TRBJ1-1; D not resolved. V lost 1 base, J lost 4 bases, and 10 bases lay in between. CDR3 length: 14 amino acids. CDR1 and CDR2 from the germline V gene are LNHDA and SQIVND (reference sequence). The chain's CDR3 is CASSIGFRGTEAFF. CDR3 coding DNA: TGTGCCAGTAGTATAGGATTCCGGGGCACTGAAGCTTTCTTT. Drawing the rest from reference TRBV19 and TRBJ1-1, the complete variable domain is DGGITQSPKYLFRKEGQNVTLSCEQNLNHDAMYWYRQDPGQGLRLIYYSQIVNDFQKGDIAEGYSVSREKKESFPLTVTSAQKNPTAFYLCASSIGFRGTEAFFGQGTRLTVV.

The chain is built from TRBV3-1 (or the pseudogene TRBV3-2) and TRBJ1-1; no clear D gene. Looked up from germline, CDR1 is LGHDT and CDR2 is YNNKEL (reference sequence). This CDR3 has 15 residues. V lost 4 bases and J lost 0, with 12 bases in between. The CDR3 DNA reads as TGTGCCAGCAGCCGTACGTCTGGGCTGAACACTGAAGCTTTCTTT. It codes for CASSRTSGLNTEAFF.

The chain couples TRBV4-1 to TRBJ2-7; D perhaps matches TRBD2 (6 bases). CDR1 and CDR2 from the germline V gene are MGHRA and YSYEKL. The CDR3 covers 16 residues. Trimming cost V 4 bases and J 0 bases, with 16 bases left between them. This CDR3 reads CASSRRGGGASYEQYF. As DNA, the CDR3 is TGCGCCAGCAGCCGGAGGGGAGGCGGGGCCTCCTACGAGCAGTACTTC.

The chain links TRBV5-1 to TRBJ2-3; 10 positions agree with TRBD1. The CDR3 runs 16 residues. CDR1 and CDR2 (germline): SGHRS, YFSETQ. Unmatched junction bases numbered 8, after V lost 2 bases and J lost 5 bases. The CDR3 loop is CASSLTGTGAGDTQYF. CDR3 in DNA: TGCGCCAGCAGCTTAACCGGGACAGGGGCGGGAGATACGCAGTATTTT.

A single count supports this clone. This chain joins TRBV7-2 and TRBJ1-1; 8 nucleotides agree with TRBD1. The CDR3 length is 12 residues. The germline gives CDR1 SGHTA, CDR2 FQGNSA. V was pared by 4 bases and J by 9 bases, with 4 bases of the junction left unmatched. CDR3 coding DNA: TGTGCCAGCAGCTACGGACAGGGCAAAGCTTTCTTT. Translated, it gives CASSYGQGKAFF. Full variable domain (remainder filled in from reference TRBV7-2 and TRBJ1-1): GAGVSQSPSNKVTEKGKDVELRCDPISGHTALYWYRQSLGQGLEFLIYFQGNSAPDKSGLPSDRFSAERTGGSVSTLTIQRTQQEDSAVYLCASSYGQGKAFFGQGTRLTVV.

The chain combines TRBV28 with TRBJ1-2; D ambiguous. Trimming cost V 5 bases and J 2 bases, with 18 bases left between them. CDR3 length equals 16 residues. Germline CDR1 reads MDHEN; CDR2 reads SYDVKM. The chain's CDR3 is CASSPPGHPGNYGYTF. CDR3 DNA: TGTGCCAGCAGTCCCCCTGGGCACCCAGGCAACTATGGCTACACCTTC.

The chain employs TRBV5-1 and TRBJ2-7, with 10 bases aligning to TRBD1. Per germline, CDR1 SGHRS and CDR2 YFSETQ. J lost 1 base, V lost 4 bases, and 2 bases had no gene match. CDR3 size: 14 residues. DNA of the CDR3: TGCGCCAGCAGCCGGACAGGGGGATCCTACGAGCAGTACTTC. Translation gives CASSRTGGSYEQYF.

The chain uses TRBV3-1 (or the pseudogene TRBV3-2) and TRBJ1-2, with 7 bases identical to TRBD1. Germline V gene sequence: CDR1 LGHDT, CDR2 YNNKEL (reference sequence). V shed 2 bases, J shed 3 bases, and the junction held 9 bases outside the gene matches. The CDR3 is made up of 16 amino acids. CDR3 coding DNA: TGTGCCAGCAGCCAAAACGGGTGGACAGGTGACTATGGCTACACCTTC. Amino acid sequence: CASSQNGWTGDYGYTF.

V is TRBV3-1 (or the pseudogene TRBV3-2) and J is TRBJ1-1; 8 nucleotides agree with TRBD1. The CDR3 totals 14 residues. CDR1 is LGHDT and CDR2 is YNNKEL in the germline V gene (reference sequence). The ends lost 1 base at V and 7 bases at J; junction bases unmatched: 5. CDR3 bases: TGTGCCAGCAGCCAAGGTTTGACAGGGGATGAAGCTTTCTTT. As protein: CASSQGLTGDEAFF.